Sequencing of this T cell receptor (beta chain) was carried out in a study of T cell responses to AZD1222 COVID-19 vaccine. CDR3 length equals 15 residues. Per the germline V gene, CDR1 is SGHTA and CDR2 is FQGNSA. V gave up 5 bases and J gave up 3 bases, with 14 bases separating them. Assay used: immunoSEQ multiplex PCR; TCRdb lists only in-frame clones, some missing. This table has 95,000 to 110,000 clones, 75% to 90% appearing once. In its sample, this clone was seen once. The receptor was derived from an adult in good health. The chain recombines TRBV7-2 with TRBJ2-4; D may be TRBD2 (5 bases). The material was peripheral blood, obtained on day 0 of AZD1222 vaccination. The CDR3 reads CASSIGPGSKNIQYF. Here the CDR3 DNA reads TGTGCCAGCAGCATAGGACCGGGGAGCAAAAACATTCAGTACTTC.